These T cell receptor beta chains were read from a single sample in a study of blood T cell repertoires in COVID-19. Profiled with immunoSEQ multiplex PCR; TCRdb holds only in-frame clones, not every one. The table lists roughly 250,000 clones, approximately 84% of them singletons. Sequenced sample: peripheral blood. The receptors shown here come from a woman of 80 years or more with acute or convalescent COVID-19. CDR3s include the opening cysteine and the closing phenylalanine or tryptophan. A D gene is named only where the DNA matches it firmly. Part of the rows lack a size; the others show once, few, many or a class for expanded clones.

J	size	D	V	CDR3	DNA
TRBJ1-5	.	TRBD1	TRBV2	CASSGRGARQPQHF	TGTGCCAGCAGTGGCAGGGGGGCGCGACAGCCCCAGCATTTT
TRBJ1-4	.	.	TRBV18	CASSPLRSTNEKLFF	TGTGCCAGCTCACCACTCCGGTCAACTAATGAAAAACTGTTTTTT
TRBJ2-7	.	TRBD2	TRBV28	CASSLTSVTSYEQYF	TGTGCCAGCAGTTTAACTAGCGTGACTTCCTACGAGCAGTACTTC
TRBJ1-5	.	.	TRBV20-1	CSASGGGNQPQHF	TGCAGTGCTAGTGGCGGGGGTAATCAGCCCCAGCATTTT
TRBJ1-2	few	.	TRBV30	CAWSEVARGYGYTF	TGTGCCTGGAGTGAGGTAGCCAGGGGCTATGGCTACACCTTC
TRBJ2-1	.	TRBD2	TRBV20-1	CSASRGLAGASYNEQFF	TGCAGTGCTAGTAGGGGACTAGCGGGGGCCTCTTACAATGAGCAGTTCTTC
TRBJ1-2	.	.	TRBV4-3	CASSLGLMGAGYGYTF	TGCGCCAGCAGCTTAGGACTGATGGGGGCGGGCTATGGCTACACCTTC
TRBJ2-4	.	TRBD2	TRBV28	CASSLGGAKNIQYF	TGTGCCAGCAGTTTGGGGGGGGCCAAAAACATTCAGTACTTC
TRBJ1-2	.	TRBD1	TRBV6-5	CASRAGGPYGYTF	TGTGCCAGCAGGGCAGGGGGTCCCTATGGCTACACCTTC
TRBJ2-4	.	.	TRBV20-1	CSARRDIQYF	TGCAGTGCTAGGAGAGACATTCAGTACTTC
TRBJ1-4	.	.	TRBV6-5	CASRTGRTGNEKLFF	TGTGCCAGCAGGACCGGCAGAACGGGTAATGAAAAACTGTTTTTT
TRBJ1-6	.	.	TRBV7-3	CASSLARDSPLHF	TGTGCCAGCAGCTTAGCACGGGATTCACCCCTCCACTTT
TRBJ1-6	.	.	TRBV28	CASSSTAENSPLHF	TGTGCCAGCAGTTCAACAGCGGAAAATTCACCCCTCCACTTT
TRBJ1-5	.	TRBD1	TRBV28	CASSRDRTQPQHF	TGTGCCAGCAGCCGGGACAGGACTCAGCCCCAGCATTTT
TRBJ1-4	.	.	TRBV7-8	CASSSLPRGEKLFF	TGTGCCAGCAGCTCCCTCCCCAGGGGCGAAAAACTGTTTTTT
TRBJ2-1	.	TRBD2	TRBV5-1	CASSLTSGDRYNEQFF	TGCGCCAGCAGCTTAACTAGCGGAGACAGATACAATGAGCAGTTCTTC